The 29 T cell receptor beta chains below come from one sample, sequenced in a study of identifying expanded T cells in peripheral blood. TCRdb keeps only in-frame clones here, not all; method: immunoSEQ multiplex PCR. The data show under 130,000 clones, with roughly 91% seen just once and approximately 16% held by the top ten. The specimen sequenced was blood. The receptors derive from a person between 18 and 75 years old in good health.

The chain has TRBV2 and TRBJ2-2; D is possibly TRBD2 (5 bases). The CDR3 spans 17 residues. CDR1 SNHLY and CDR2 FYNNEI come from the germline V gene. Between the trimmed V and J ends, which lost 3 bases and 1 base, there was a span of 15 bases. CDR3 residues: CASSDHAGRGNTGELFF. The CDR3 DNA sequence: TGTGCCAGCAGTGACCACGCAGGACGGGGGAACACCGGGGAGCTGTTTTTT.

The chain combines TRBV18 with TRBJ2-1; TRBD1 agrees at 9 bases. From germline, CDR1 is KGHSH and CDR2 LQKENI. The V and J ends lost 6 bases and 4 bases, in that order; junction bases with no gene match: 7. This CDR3 spans 15 amino acids. The CDR3 spells CASSVGTGRYNEQFF. Here the CDR3 DNA reads TGTGCCAGCTCGGTTGGGACAGGGAGGTACAATGAGCAGTTCTTC. The variable domain in full, with the rest retrieved from reference TRBV18 and TRBJ2-1, is NAGVMQNPRHLVRRRGQEARLRCSPMKGHSHVYWYRQLPEEGLKFMVYLQKENIIDESGMPKERFSAEFPKEGPSILRIQQVVRGDSAAYFCASSVGTGRYNEQFFGPGTRLTVL.

V and J are TRBV19 and TRBJ2-3; 7 positions match TRBD2. The CDR3 length is 15 residues. Germline V lookup: CDR1 LNHDA, CDR2 SQIVND (reference sequence). J was trimmed by 1 base and V by 4 bases; bases with no gene match: 5. CDR3 nucleotides: TGTGCCAGTAGTAGGGCTGCGGGGGGCACAGATACGCAGTATTTT. It translates to CASSRAAGGTDTQYF.

The chain employs TRBV5-1 and TRBJ2-1; the D gene is possibly TRBD2 (5 bases). CDR1 and CDR2 (germline): SGHRS, YFSETQ. The length of the CDR3 is 16 residues. Trimming took off 3 bases at V and 0 bases at J, with 13 bases between the two ends. Here the CDR3 reads CASSSLEVSSYNEQFF. CDR3 nucleotides: TGCGCCAGCAGCTCACTAGAGGTTTCCTCCTACAATGAGCAGTTCTTC.

This chain joins TRBV9 and TRBJ1-2; a possible D gene is TRBD1 (5 bases). There are 15 residues in the CDR3. The germline gives CDR1 SGDLS, CDR2 YYNGEE. V lost 0 bases, J lost 2 bases, and 11 bases lay in between. The CDR3 protein is CASSVEGDRNYGYTF. In DNA, the CDR3 is TGTGCCAGCAGCGTAGAAGGGGATCGAAACTATGGCTACACCTTC.

The V and J genes are TRBV19 and TRBJ2-4; no definite D call. The CDR3 length is 16 residues. Trimming cost V 6 bases and J 3 bases, with 18 bases left between them. The germline gives CDR1 LNHDA, CDR2 SQIVND (reference sequence). CDR3 coding DNA: TGTGCCAGTAGCCGGTATCTGTTGGCTGGCAAAAACATTCAGTACTTC. This codes for CASSRYLLAGKNIQYF.

This clone was recorded once. The chain carries TRBV4-2 and TRBJ2-1; no clear D. Per germline, CDR1 LGHNA and CDR2 YNFKEQ. Trimming cost V 1 base and J 5 bases, with 9 bases left between them. The CDR3 runs 14 residues. In DNA, the CDR3 is TGTGCCAGCAGCCAAGGGGCCACCCACAATGAGCAGTTCTTC. It yields the protein CASSQGATHNEQFF.

CDR3 region: CASSRDRTPSYEQYF. CDR3 sequence (DNA): TGTGCCAGTAGTAGGGACAGGACCCCCTCCTACGAGCAGTACTTC. The chain employs TRBV19 and TRBJ2-7, with 8 bases identical to TRBD1. Germline V lookup: CDR1 LNHDA, CDR2 SQIVND (reference sequence). V lost 4 bases, J lost 0 bases, and 5 bases stayed unmatched. The CDR3 sequence is 15 residues long.

This chain joins TRBV11-2 and TRBJ2-7; D unclear. Germline V gives CDR1 SGHAT, CDR2 FQNNGV. This CDR3 has 13 amino acids. The V end lost 1 base, the J end lost 11 bases, and 15 bases lay between the germline ends. The CDR3 loop reads CASSLGPQAEEYF. The CDR3, as DNA: TGTGCCAGCAGCTTAGGGCCGCAGGCTGAGGAGTACTTC.

This chain connects TRBV6-5 to TRBJ1-1; unclear D gene. This CDR3 has 12 residues. Trimming shortened V by 9 bases and J by 6 bases, and 14 bases separated the two germline ends. Germline assignment: CDR1 MNHEY and CDR2 SVGAGI. The CDR3 sequence is CASHQRASEAFF. CDR3 nucleotide sequence: TGTGCCAGTCATCAAAGGGCCTCTGAAGCTTTCTTT.

The V gene is TRBV4-1, the J gene TRBJ2-5, with D perhaps being TRBD1 or TRBD2 (5 bases each). Trimming cost V 4 bases and J 4 bases, with 19 bases left between them. This CDR3 has 16 amino acids. CDR1 MGHRA and CDR2 YSYEKL come from the germline V gene. The CDR3 loop is CASSRTLRGRGETQYF. The CDR3 DNA reads TGCGCCAGCAGCCGAACCTTGAGGGGACGAGGAGAGACCCAGTACTTC.

The V call is TRBV4-3, the J call TRBJ2-3; D is possibly TRBD1 (6 bases). V gave up 4 bases and J gave up 6 bases, with 17 bases separating them. The CDR3 is 15 residues long. Germline CDR1 LGHNA, CDR2 YSLEER. CDR3 coding DNA: TGCGCCAGCAGCCCGACCCACAGGGCCACGGATACGCAGTATTTT. Its protein is CASSPTHRATDTQYF.

V is TRBV5-4 and J is TRBJ2-4; 8 bases fit TRBD1. The V gene end was trimmed by 3 bases and the J gene end by 6 bases; junction bases not matched to a gene: 8. This CDR3 spans 15 amino acids. CDR1 is SGHNT and CDR2 is YYREEE in the germline V gene (reference sequence). The CDR3 sequence is CASSWTGPDLNIQYF. The CDR3 DNA follows: TGTGCCAGCAGCTGGACAGGGCCCGACCTAAACATTCAGTACTTC.

The rearrangement links TRBV5-6 to TRBJ2-1; D not resolved. Germline V CDR1 and CDR2: SGHDT, YYEEEE. The CDR3 has 14 amino acids. Trimming stripped 0 bases from V and 0 bases from J, with 4 bases between. The CDR3 DNA reads as TGTGCCAGCAGCTTGGGGGGCTCCTACAATGAGCAGTTCTTC. Translation: CASSLGGSYNEQFF.

The CDR3 loop is CASSGGTARADTQYF. The CDR3 DNA sequence: TGCGCCAGCAGCGGGGGAACAGCTCGGGCAGATACGCAGTATTTT. The rearrangement links TRBV5-1 to TRBJ2-3; the D gene could be TRBD1 or TRBD2 (5 bases each). V was clipped by 4 bases and J by 4 bases, with 16 bases between them. Germline CDR1 SGHRS, CDR2 YFSETQ. CDR3 length: 15 residues.

The chain combines TRBV6-5 with TRBJ1-1; D is possibly TRBD1 (6 bases). Trimming shortened V by 1 base and J by 3 bases, and 12 bases separated the two germline ends. CDR3 length equals 15 residues. Germline V gene lookup returns CDR1 MNHEY and CDR2 SVGAGI. CDR3 loop: CASSYLSHRDTEAFF. In nucleotides, the CDR3 is TGTGCCAGCAGTTACTTGAGCCACAGGGACACTGAAGCTTTCTTT.

The chain uses TRBV14 and TRBJ1-2; D is unclear. Trimming shortened V by 0 bases and J by 3 bases, and 5 bases separated the two germline ends. Germline CDR1 is SGHDN and CDR2 is FVKESK. The CDR3 contains 13 residues. The CDR3 nucleotides read TGTGCCAGCAGCCAAGAATGGGACTATGGCTACACCTTC. It is translated as CASSQEWDYGYTF.

This sequence joins TRBV6-6 and TRBJ2-3, with 7 bases that match TRBD1. The junction had 8 bases not matched to a gene; V was cut back by 5 bases and J by 0 bases. Germline lookup yields CDR1 MNHNY and CDR2 SVGAGI (reference sequence). The CDR3 has 16 amino acids. The CDR3 bases are TGTGCCAGCAGTCATCCACCGGGACAGAGCACAGATACGCAGTATTTT. Its translation: CASSHPPGQSTDTQYF.

This clone has only one observation. The chain uses TRBV23-1 and TRBJ1-6, with D perhaps TRBD1 (6 bases). TRBV23-1 qualifies as an ORF whose function is uncertain. The germline V and J ends were trimmed by 2 bases and 12 bases, with 17 bases remaining between them. This CDR3 is 15 amino acids long. CDR3 loop: CASSQARDTIGPLHF. The CDR3 nucleotides are TGCGCCAGCAGTCAAGCCCGGGACACCATTGGACCCCTCCACTTT.

This clone was seen more than once but under ten times. This chain uses TRBV27 with TRBJ2-3; D could derive from TRBD1 or TRBD2 (5 bases each). V was shortened by 6 bases and J by 0 bases, with 13 bases between the two germline ends. Germline CDR1 and CDR2: MNHEY and SMNVEV (reference sequence). The CDR3 is made up of 15 amino acids. Here the CDR3 reads CASRLGGASTDTQYF. The DNA for the CDR3 is TGTGCCAGCAGGCTTGGGGGTGCTAGCACAGATACGCAGTATTTT.

The chain's CDR3 is CAGAGTMNTEAFF. The DNA for the CDR3 is TGTGCCGGGGCCGGCACCATGAACACTGAAGCTTTCTTT. This chain uses TRBV28 with TRBJ1-1, with D possibly matching TRBD1 (5 bases). Germline V CDR1 and CDR2: MDHEN, SYDVKM. V gave up 11 bases and J gave up 0 bases, with 13 bases separating them. The CDR3 contains 13 residues.

This sequence joins TRBV29-1 and TRBJ1-5, with D possibly being TRBD1 (6 bases). This CDR3 region has 13 residues. The V end was cut by 4 bases, the J end by 6 bases, with 13 bases between. Germline values: CDR1 SQVTM, CDR2 ANQGSEA. CDR3 sequence reads: CSVARGRFQPQHF. The CDR3 DNA follows: TGCAGCGTTGCAAGGGGGAGGTTTCAGCCCCAGCATTTT.

The DNA of the CDR3 is TGTGCCAGCAGCGCTCGATCGAGGGCCCGAACCTACGAGCAGTACTTC. Its translation: CASSARSRARTYEQYF. The chain joins TRBV7-3 to TRBJ2-7; tentative D call: TRBD2 (5 bases). V was cut by 5 bases and J by 2 bases, with 19 bases left in between. This CDR3 has 16 amino acids. Per germline, CDR1 SGHTA and CDR2 FQGTGA. Variable domain in full (rest from reference TRBV7-3 and TRBJ2-7): GAGVSQTPSNKVTEKGKYVELRCDPISGHTALYWYRQSLGQGPEFLIYFQGTGAADDSGLPNDRFFAVRPEGSVSTLKIQRTERGDSAVYLCASSARSRARTYEQYFGPGTRLTVT.

This chain joins TRBV18 and TRBJ2-3, with D hard to call. Germline CDR1 and CDR2: KGHSH and LQKENI. Trimming took off 3 bases at V and 2 bases at J, with 9 bases between the two ends. The CDR3 contains 14 residues. The CDR3 DNA reads TGTGCCAGCTCACCGACCCCCCCCACAGATACGCAGTATTTT. This encodes CASSPTPPTDTQYF.

CDR3 bases: TGTGCCAGCAGCTTAGGTCGCGGGGGGGACAATGAGCAGTTCTTC. Its translation: CASSLGRGGDNEQFF. This chain joins TRBV7-9 and TRBJ2-1; TRBD2 matches 9 bases. The V and J ends lost 1 base and 5 bases, in that order; junction bases with no gene match: 3. CDR1 and CDR2 from the germline V gene are SEHNR and FQNEAQ (reference sequence). The CDR3 has 15 residues. Full variable domain (rest looked up from reference TRBV7-9 and TRBJ2-1): DTGVSQNPRHKITKRGQNVTFRCDPISEHNRLYWYRQTLGQGPEFLTYFQNEAQLEKSRLLSDRFSAERPKGSFSTLEIQRTEQGDSAMYLCASSLGRGGDNEQFFGPGTRLTVL.

This clone has ten or more counts. The chain employs TRBV27 and TRBJ1-2; 7 nucleotides line up with TRBD1. V lost 2 bases, J lost 5 bases, and 8 bases stayed unmatched. CDR3 size: 15 residues. From germline, CDR1 is MNHEY and CDR2 SMNVEV (reference sequence). CDR3 DNA sequence: TGTGCCAGCAGTTTACAGGAAGGGGGCGGGTATGGCTACACCTTC. Translated: CASSLQEGGGYGYTF.

This chain uses TRBV7-2 with TRBJ2-3; no reliable D call. With 1 base removed from V and 6 bases from J, the gap between germline ends came to 5 bases. The CDR3 length is 12 residues. The germline gives CDR1 SGHTA, CDR2 FQGNSA. CDR3 loop: CASSLVMDTQYF. The CDR3 coding sequence is TGTGCCAGCAGCTTAGTGATGGATACGCAGTATTTT.

This clone was recorded once. The chain employs TRBV4-1 and TRBJ1-6; 11 bases fit TRBD1. CDR1 is MGHRA and CDR2 is YSYEKL in the germline V gene. CDR3 size: 16 residues. The V gene end was trimmed by 0 bases and the J gene end by 10 bases; junction bases not matched to a gene: 5. The CDR3 is CASSQEPGQGESPLHF. The DNA of the CDR3 is TGCGCCAGCAGCCAAGAGCCGGGACAGGGGGAGTCACCCCTCCACTTT.

This sequence joins TRBV7-8 and TRBJ2-3; no clear D. The CDR3 contains 12 residues. V was pared by 5 bases and J by 3 bases, with 6 bases between. In germline, CDR1 is SGHVS, CDR2 FQNEAQ. CDR3 sequence reads: CASSPNTDTQYF. CDR3 coding DNA: TGTGCCAGCAGCCCGAATACAGATACGCAGTATTTT. Looking up the rest from reference TRBV7-8 and TRBJ2-3 gives the full variable domain: GAGVSQSPRYKVAKRGQDVALRCDPISGHVSLFWYQQALGQGPEFLTYFQNEAQLDKSGLPSDRFFAERPEGSVSTLKIQRTQQEDSAVYLCASSPNTDTQYFGPGTRLTVL.